One and the same sample provided the 17 T cell receptor beta chains below, sequenced in a study of cytomegalovirus exposure and HLA in healthy donors. Generated by immunoSEQ multiplex PCR, the TCRdb table keeps only in-frame clones and is missing some. The table includes 60,000 or so clones, about 91% detected once. The sequenced sample was PBMCs. All receptors come from a woman aged 25 to 39 in good health and CMV-seronegative.

The V and J genes are TRBV11-2 and TRBJ1-1; perhaps TRBD1 as D (5 bases). The ends were cut back, 6 bases at V and 4 bases at J, with 15 bases in the middle. Germline CDR1 SGHAT, CDR2 FQNNGV. The CDR3 covers 14 residues. CDR3 DNA sequence: TGTGCCAGCAGGATCCCGGGGGGGAGCACTGAAGCTTTCTTT. Amino acids: CASRIPGGSTEAFF.

The chain employs TRBV18 and TRBJ1-2; TRBD1 might be the D (5 bases). V lost 4 bases, J lost 4 bases, and 16 bases lay in between. Germline CDR1 is KGHSH and CDR2 is LQKENI. CDR3 length: 15 amino acids. The CDR3 coding sequence is TGTGCCAGCTCACTACAGGACGTCAAGGGCTATGGCTACACCTTC. This translates into CASSLQDVKGYGYTF.

The chain carries TRBV18 and TRBJ1-3, with a weak D call TRBD1 (5 bases). Germline values: CDR1 KGHSH, CDR2 LQKENI. The CDR3 spans 15 residues. V was pared by 3 bases and J by 0 bases, with 9 bases between. CDR3: CASSPRQSSGNTIYF. The CDR3 DNA follows: TGTGCCAGCTCACCCCGACAGAGCTCTGGAAACACCATATATTTT.

J is TRBJ2-7 and V is TRBV7-2; D not certain. Looked up from germline, CDR1 is SGHTA and CDR2 is FQGNSA. The ends were cut back, 3 bases at V and 1 base at J, with 13 bases in the middle. This CDR3 region has 15 residues. CDR3 residues: CASSLSAEPSYEQYF. For the CDR3, the DNA is TGTGCCAGCAGCTTGTCGGCGGAACCGTCCTACGAGCAGTACTTC.

This clone was seen only a few times. The CDR3 nucleotides read TGTGCCAGCAGTGGACTAGCGGGAGGGGTAGGTGAGCAGTTCTTC. Its protein product is CASSGLAGGVGEQFF. This sequence joins TRBV7-3 and TRBJ2-1; 15 bases agree with TRBD2. Germline V lookup: CDR1 SGHTA, CDR2 FQGTGA. The CDR3 sequence is 15 residues long. Trimming at V came to 6 bases and at J to 9 bases, leaving 6 bases not matched to a gene. The variable domain in full, completed from reference TRBV7-3 and TRBJ2-1, reads GAGVSQTPSNKVTEKGKYVELRCDPISGHTALYWYRQSLGQGPEFLIYFQGTGAADDSGLPNDRFFAVRPEGSVSTLKIQRTERGDSAVYLCASSGLAGGVGEQFFGPGTRLTVL.

Note on this clone: The junction shows a germline mismatch at one end, possibly a read error. The J gene is TRBJ1-1, the V gene TRBV7-6, with D possibly TRBD1 on 6 matching bases. Germline loops: CDR1 SGHVS, CDR2 FNYEAQ. There are 13 residues in the CDR3. The CDR3 loop reads CASSLGGETEAFF. CDR3 in DNA: TGTGCCAGCAGTTTAGGGGGGGAAACTGAAGCTTTCTTT.

The chain uses TRBV4-1 and TRBJ2-1, with 8 bases matching TRBD1. This CDR3 has 17 residues. The germline gives CDR1 MGHRA, CDR2 YSYEKL. Trimming cost V 4 bases and J 10 bases; bases outside gene matches: 18. The CDR3 reads CASSPLTGTGPPVEQFF. CDR3 bases: TGCGCCAGCAGCCCTTTAACCGGGACAGGACCCCCGGTGGAGCAGTTCTTC.

This sequence joins TRBV7-2 and TRBJ1-2; TRBD1 might be the D (6 bases). Trimming took 2 bases from V and 6 from J, leaving 10 bases between them. This CDR3 has 13 amino acids. In germline, CDR1 is SGHTA, CDR2 FQGNSA. The CDR3, as DNA: TGTGCCAGCAGCTTAAGGCAGGGGAATGGCTACACCTTC. This translates into CASSLRQGNGYTF.

The chain uses TRBV4-1 and TRBJ2-1; TRBD2 matches 9 bases. This CDR3 contains 13 residues. V lost 1 base to trimming and J lost 15 bases; unmatched junction nucleotides: 7. Germline CDR1 reads MGHRA; CDR2 reads YSYEKL. The DNA of the CDR3 is TGCGCCAGCAGCCAAGTCGGTGCGGGAGGGATGTTCTTC. This sequence encodes CASSQVGAGGMFF.

The rearrangement links TRBV6-1 to TRBJ2-1, with D maybe TRBD2 (5 bases). This CDR3 contains 15 residues. Germline assignment: CDR1 MNHNS and CDR2 SASEGT. V was pared by 3 bases and J by 4 bases, with 13 bases between. The CDR3 reads CASSDLAGTYNEQFF. The CDR3, as DNA: TGTGCCAGCAGTGATTTGGCGGGTACATACAATGAGCAGTTCTTC.

V usage is TRBV28 and J usage is TRBJ2-3; TRBD1 matches 7 bases. The V gene's germline CDR1 is MDHEN and CDR2 SYDVKM. After removal of 8 bases from V and 0 bases from J, the junction contained 2 bases not matched to a gene. The CDR3 consists of 13 residues. The CDR3 region is CASWDSSTDTQYF. DNA of the CDR3: TGTGCCAGCTGGGACAGTAGCACAGATACGCAGTATTTT.

The chain uses TRBV25-1 and TRBJ2-1, with 7 bases aligning to TRBD1. Germline V CDR1 and CDR2: MGHDK, SYGVNS. This CDR3 is built from 14 residues. With V trimmed by 10 bases and J by 1 base, 7 bases remained unmatched. The CDR3 DNA reads TGTGCCACCACGACAGGGTTTTCCTACAATGAGCAGTTCTTC. Protein sequence: CATTTGFSYNEQFF.

This clone came up a few times. The gene calls are TRBV11-3 and TRBJ2-3; a weak D match, TRBD2 (5 bases). Trimming took 4 bases from V and 4 from J, leaving 9 bases between them. Germline V lookup: CDR1 SGHNT, CDR2 YENEEA. The CDR3 contains 13 residues. The CDR3 DNA sequence: TGTGCCAGCAGCTCGAGGACTCCAGATACGCAGTATTTT. This encodes CASSSRTPDTQYF.

This rearrangement joins TRBV6-4 to TRBJ2-3; 13 bases line up with TRBD2. Germline CDR1 is MRHNA and CDR2 is SNTAGT. The CDR3 spans 16 residues. With V trimmed by 5 bases and J by 4 bases, 6 bases remained unmatched. CDR3 nucleotide sequence: TGTGCCAGCAGTTTAGGACTAGCGGGAGCGCCAGATACGCAGTATTTT. This encodes CASSLGLAGAPDTQYF.

The chain employs TRBV19 and TRBJ2-2; 9 bases are a match to TRBD2. This CDR3 spans 13 amino acids. V lost 10 bases to trimming and J lost 4 bases; unmatched junction nucleotides: 4. Germline loops: CDR1 LNHDA, CDR2 SQIVND (reference sequence). As DNA, the CDR3 is TGTGCCACCGCGGGGGGGGCCACCGGGGAGCTGTTTTTT. Its translation: CATAGGATGELFF.

Remarks on this clone: The sample contains more than one DNA sequence encoding this CDR3. The genes are TRBV7-3 and TRBJ2-7; maybe TRBD1 (7 bases). Germline assignment: CDR1 SGHTA and CDR2 FQGTGA. V was pared by 5 bases and J by 0 bases, with 29 bases between. The CDR3 consists of 20 residues. The CDR3 reads CASSLGDTVGGDRDSYEQYF. CDR3 DNA sequence: TGTGCCAGCAGCCTAGGGGATACTGTGGGGGGTGACAGGGACTCCTACGAGCAGTACTTC.

The chain combines TRBV19 with TRBJ1-2; the D gene is possibly TRBD1 (5 bases). The CDR3 loop spans 13 amino acids. The germline CDR1 and CDR2 sequences are LNHDA and SQIVND (reference sequence). V was trimmed by 3 bases and J by 3 bases, leaving 8 bases between them. CDR3 sequence: CASSMSGYYGYTF. CDR3 DNA sequence: TGTGCCAGTAGTATGTCAGGGTACTATGGCTACACCTTC.